A single sample is the source of the 19 T cell receptor beta chains below, sequenced in a study of cytomegalovirus exposure and HLA in healthy donors. The study ran its PCR with 60 Vbeta and 13 Jbeta primers. Some clones are missing from TCRdb's copy, which holds only in-frame ones; the method was immunoSEQ multiplex PCR. Among around 200,000 clones, less than 80% were seen once, and the ten largest hold roughly 0.22%. The material sequenced was PBMCs. All receptors come from a girl aged 2-15 years in good health and CMV-seronegative.

This sequence joins TRBV5-1 and TRBJ2-2; TRBD2 aligns across 11 bases. The junction had 9 bases not matched to a gene; V was cut back by 7 bases and J by 4 bases. Germline CDR1 is SGHRS and CDR2 is YFSETQ. The CDR3 extends over 16 amino acids. The CDR3 DNA is TGCGCCAGCCGCTCGCTAGCGGGAGGCTTCACCGGGGAGCTGTTTTTT. It translates to CASRSLAGGFTGELFF.

The rearrangement links TRBV11-2 to TRBJ1-2; 7 bases map to TRBD1. Germline values: CDR1 SGHAT, CDR2 FQNNGV. Trimming took 2 bases from V and 8 from J; bases not matched to a gene: 5. CDR3 length equals 13 residues. The CDR3 reads CASSLTGAEGYTF. Here the CDR3 DNA reads TGTGCCAGCAGCTTAACAGGGGCGGAAGGCTACACCTTC. The variable domain in full, with the rest retrieved from reference TRBV11-2 and TRBJ1-2, is EAGVAQSPRYKIIEKRQSVAFWCNPISGHATLYWYQQILGQGPKLLIQFQNNGVVDDSQLPKDRFSAERLKGVDSTLKIQPAKLEDSAVYLCASSLTGAEGYTFGSGTRLTVV.

The chain recombines TRBV4-1 with TRBJ2-1; a possible D gene is TRBD2 (5 bases). Germline CDR1 and CDR2: MGHRA and YSYEKL. The CDR3 runs 15 residues. Trimming removed 5 bases at V and 8 bases at J, with 19 bases between. CDR3 residues: CASSSYLGVQDEQFF. The CDR3 nucleotides are TGCGCCAGCAGCTCCTACCTCGGGGTTCAGGATGAGCAGTTCTTC.

The chain combines TRBV28 with TRBJ1-6; D ambiguous. This CDR3 has 15 residues. CDR1 MDHEN and CDR2 SYDVKM come from the germline V gene. The V and J ends lost 6 bases and 4 bases respectively, with 13 bases between them. As DNA, the CDR3 is TGTGCCAGCAGGCTTGACCGGGTGTATAATTCACCCCTCCACTTT. This codes for CASRLDRVYNSPLHF.

This clone was recorded a few times. The rearrangement uses TRBV27 and TRBJ1-5, with D unclear. V gave up 2 bases and J gave up 2 bases, with 7 bases separating them. The V gene's germline CDR1 is MNHEY and CDR2 SMNVEV (reference sequence). This CDR3 contains 14 residues. This CDR3 is CASSLSAGNQPQHF. The CDR3 coding sequence is TGTGCCAGCAGTTTAAGTGCAGGCAATCAGCCCCAGCATTTT.

The chain uses TRBV7-8 and TRBJ1-5; 7 nucleotides agree with TRBD1. The CDR3 extends over 17 amino acids. V trimming: 4 bases; J trimming: 0 bases; junction bases outside the gene matches: 9. Germline V gives CDR1 SGHVS, CDR2 FQNEAQ. Here the CDR3 DNA reads TGTGCCAGCAGCTACCGCCGTGGGACAGCTAGCAATCAGCCCCAGCATTTT. This translates into CASSYRRGTASNQPQHF.

The chain joins TRBV5-4 to TRBJ1-1; D call uncertain. The CDR3 covers 13 residues. Germline lookup yields CDR1 SGHNT and CDR2 YYREEE (reference sequence). With 5 bases removed from V and 3 bases from J, the gap between germline ends came to 11 bases. CDR3 protein: CASSTETDTEAFF. The CDR3 DNA reads TGTGCCAGCAGTACGGAGACGGACACTGAAGCTTTCTTT. Together with reference TRBV5-4 and TRBJ1-1, the CDR3 gives the full variable domain: ETGVTQSPTHLIKTRGQQVTLRCSSQSGHNTVSWYQQALGQGPQFIFQYYREEENGRGNFPPRFSGLQFPNYSSELNVNALELDDSALYLCASSTETDTEAFFGQGTRLTVV.

In the case of this clone: This CDR3 is also generated by other DNA sequences in the sample. The chain uses TRBV5-1 and TRBJ1-2, with TRBD1 matching 8 bases. J lost 6 bases, V lost 1 base, and 5 bases had no gene match. Germline-derived CDR1 and CDR2 are SGHRS and YFSETQ. CDR3 length: 14 amino acids. In nucleotides, the CDR3 is TGCGCCAGCAGCTTGACGACAGGGGTTGATGGCTACACCTTC. It specifies CASSLTTGVDGYTF.

This clone was seen a handful of times. The V and J genes are TRBV5-1 and TRBJ2-5; 8 nucleotides align to TRBD1. J lost 4 bases, V lost 3 bases, and 8 bases had no gene match. The CDR3 covers 15 residues. Germline CDR1 is SGHRS and CDR2 is YFSETQ. The CDR3 region is CASSSGQGGRETQYF. The CDR3 region has the DNA TGCGCCAGCAGCTCTGGACAGGGTGGCCGAGAGACCCAGTACTTC.

V usage is TRBV5-4 and J usage is TRBJ2-7, with D possibly matching TRBD2 (6 bases). The CDR3 is 12 amino acids. Trimming pared 4 bases from V and 9 bases from J, leaving 14 bases between. CDR1 is SGHNT, CDR2 YYREEE, per germline (reference sequence). The CDR3 loop reads CASSLSEGRQYF. The CDR3 DNA is TGTGCCAGCAGCCTCTCGGAGGGGCGGCAGTACTTC.

This clone is a singleton in its sample. The genes are TRBV30 and TRBJ2-6; D gene unclear. Germline V gene data show CDR1 as GTSNPN and CDR2 as SVGIG (reference sequence). CDR3 length equals 13 residues. V was pared by 8 bases and J by 3 bases, with 11 bases between. The CDR3 loop is CAVRGVGANVLTF. The CDR3 bases are TGTGCCGTGCGCGGAGTTGGGGCCAACGTCCTGACTTTC.

To note about this clone: An end of the junction does not agree with germline; a read error may underlie this. The chain has TRBV13 and TRBJ1-1; no reliable D call. This CDR3 is built from 9 residues. Germline V CDR1 and CDR2: PRHDT, FYEKMQ (reference sequence). The chain's CDR3 is CASSPPFRF. The CDR3, as DNA: TGTGCCAGCAGCCCCCCCTTCCGCTTT.

J is TRBJ1-2 and V is TRBV27; 8 bases line up with TRBD1. The junction had 5 bases not matched to a gene; V was cut back by 0 bases and J by 5 bases. The CDR3 runs 15 residues. CDR1 is MNHEY and CDR2 is SMNVEV in the germline V gene (reference sequence). The CDR3 loop is CASSLSTDREYGYTF. CDR3 coding DNA: TGTGCCAGCAGTTTATCGACGGACAGGGAGTATGGCTACACCTTC.

Only a few counts were recorded for this clone. This chain connects TRBV14 to TRBJ2-5, with TRBD1 as a possible D gene (6 bases). The J call is uncertain, as TRBJ2-7 better fits the DNA end. This CDR3 contains 15 residues. CDR1 is SGHDN and CDR2 is FVKESK in the germline V gene. CDR3 loop: CASSQEHRVSYEQYF. Written as DNA, the CDR3 is TGTGCCAGCAGCCAGGAGCACAGGGTGTCCTACGAGCAGTACTTC.

The chain joins TRBV5-1 to TRBJ2-5; 15 bases are shared with TRBD2. CDR1 is SGHRS and CDR2 is YFSETQ in the germline V gene. Unmatched junction bases numbered 3, after V lost 0 bases and J lost 0 bases. The length of the CDR3 is 18 residues. The CDR3 region is CASSLGGLAGGYQETQYF. CDR3 DNA: TGCGCCAGCAGCTTGGGGGGACTAGCGGGGGGTTACCAAGAGACCCAGTACTTC. Full variable domain (outside the CDR3, taken from reference TRBV5-1 and TRBJ2-5): KAGVTQTPRYLIKTRGQQVTLSCSPISGHRSVSWYQQTPGQGLQFLFEYFSETQRNKGNFPGRFSGRQFSNSRSEMNVSTLELGDSALYLCASSLGGLAGGYQETQYFGPGTRLLVL.

The chain couples TRBV5-1 to TRBJ1-1, with 10 positions matching TRBD1. After removal of 4 bases from V and 4 bases from J, the junction contained 7 bases not matched to a gene. Germline V gives CDR1 SGHRS, CDR2 YFSETQ. The CDR3 consists of 15 residues. CDR3 loop: CASSPAGQGPTEAFF. CDR3 sequence (DNA): TGCGCCAGCAGCCCGGCGGGACAGGGGCCCACTGAAGCTTTCTTT.

This clone was detected only a few times. The identical CDR3 is also encoded by other nucleotide sequences in the sample. The rearrangement uses TRBV5-1 and TRBJ2-5; maybe TRBD2 (7 bases). This CDR3 comprises 14 residues. V was trimmed by 0 bases and J by 5 bases, leaving 11 bases between them. CDR1 is SGHRS, CDR2 YFSETQ, per germline. The CDR3 protein is CASSLVGGQETQYF. CDR3 nucleotide sequence: TGCGCCAGCAGCTTGGTGGGGGGGCAGGAGACCCAGTACTTC.

The chain employs TRBV10-2 and TRBJ1-2; D is possibly TRBD1 (5 bases). This CDR3 has 14 residues. Germline loops: CDR1 WSHSY, CDR2 SAAADI. Trimming pared 6 bases from V and 8 bases from J, leaving 19 bases between. CDR3: CASSHSRRQTGYTF. In DNA, the CDR3 is TGCGCCAGCAGCCACAGCCGGAGACAGACCGGCTACACCTTC.

This clone was found a few times. The chain employs TRBV9 and TRBJ2-5, with D possibly matching TRBD2 (5 bases). V was shortened by 0 bases and J by 1 base, with 16 bases between the two germline ends. Germline V CDR1 and CDR2: SGDLS, YYNGEE. The CDR3 sequence is 17 residues long. The CDR3 nucleotides are TGTGCCAGCAGCGTAGGTTACGAGCGGAGCTTCCAAGAGACCCAGTACTTC. Translated: CASSVGYERSFQETQYF.